This section outlines one TCR beta chain sequence together with its context. Its target antigen remains unknown. Base qualities are not recorded, but no much larger clone differs from it by a single base. Distinct nucleotide sequences in the sample also encode this CDR3. The receptor library was made with the immunoSEQ multiplex PCR assay. The multiplex PCR relied on a mix of 60 forward primers for TCR Vbeta segments and 13 reverse primers for TCR Jbeta segments. The CDR3 region of rearranged TCR beta genes was amplified from genomic DNA with a multiplex PCR assay. The amplified TCR beta libraries were sequenced on the Illumina HiSeq System as 87-base-pair reads. Processing in the source paper ran as follows. Across the 700 or so repertoires, a later analysis counted 75 million to 90 million unique TCR beta chains, roughly 11 million of which were shared by at least two donors. Raw reads were error-corrected and collapsed into unique sequences with a nearest-neighbor algorithm that merged closely related sequences to remove PCR and sequencing errors. To assign V, D and J gene segments, CDR3 sequences were aligned to IMGT reference sequences. Each retained sequence needed at least a six-nucleotide match to both a V gene segment and a J gene segment. Rearrangements were classified as productive when the CDR3 lacked stop codons and remained in frame with V and J, and all other rearrangements were classified as non-productive. Following IMGT convention, CDR3 was defined as the stretch from the second conserved V-encoded cysteine up to the conserved J-encoded phenylalanine. The earlier analysis of 500 to 650 of the donors excluded any sequence lacking an unambiguous match to a single V gene segment. An earlier analysis of a few hundred of the donors classified V segments as functional when productive rearrangements were above 56.7% and as segregating when the standard deviation between donors was above 5%. A statistical classification framework was built to diagnose cytomegalovirus status from the catalog of TCR beta chain sequences. In a later analysis, V and J genes were assigned by comparing TCR nucleotide sequences against IMGT/GENE-DB human TR gene sequences. A later analysis assigned CDR3 sequences and most-parsimonious VDJ recombination scenarios with the TCRdist pipeline. A later analysis defined each TCR beta chain by its CDR3 amino acid sequence plus V-gene family, and excluded reads lacking a unique V-gene family. In a later analysis, fewer than 650 highly shared, low-generation-probability nucleotide sequences were removed to address suspected cross-contamination and a sequencing artifact. For each public chain, a later analysis derived a clonal expansion index from normalized ranks of inferred template counts within each repertoire. A later analysis computed generation probabilities with a VDJ recombination model fitted to out-of-frame rearrangements, and checked the results against IGoR. Hypergeometric tests were used in a later analysis to score TCR-TCR, TCR-HLA and TCR-CMV co-occurrence, with a repertoire-size bias correction applied to the TCR pairs. In a later analysis, false discovery rates were estimated by permuting HLA or CMV assignments 20 times. In a later analysis, co-occurring TCRs were grouped with DBSCAN, and TCRdist sequence similarity was added when clustering was performed within HLA-allele-positive subsets. Co-occurrence clustering excluded repertoires with fewer than 30,000 or more than 120,000 public chains, plus five with anomalous nucleotide sharing. The immuneACCESS repertoire file appears here via TCRdb, limited to in-frame rearrangements. These files lack a portion of the clones; in checked studies, under half of the deficit traces to unresolved V genes, and the cause of the others is not known. V and J calls and clone size are those listed in that table; D and trimming were worked out from the DNA. Across this sample there are just over 200,000 clones, with approximately 78% seen only once. Clones ranked in the top ten supply 2.5% to 3.5% of the sample.

The source of the sample is a study of cytomegalovirus exposure and HLA in healthy donors (dated by TCRdb to between 2016 and 2019). For the study in its entirety: An earlier analysis of about 560 of the donors reported approximately 300 Gb of sequence data and 95 million to 120 million unique TCR beta sequences obtained from about 170 million T cells. Around 320 gigabases of sequencing data and tens of millions of unique TCR sequences were included in an early release covering about 600 HLA-typed donors. Of the 350 to 450 genotyped donors, 65% to 90% were placed in the genetic ancestry cluster associated with self-reported Caucasian donors. The study aimed to test whether cataloging public T cell receptors could reveal signatures of past pathogen exposure. The study used immunosequencing to profile the T cell repertoires of 600 to 850 subjects and linked those repertoires to cytomegalovirus serostatus. A separate validation cohort of approximately 130 different subjects was used in addition to the approximately 700-subject first cohort. To predict cytomegalovirus infection status, the study combined high-throughput TCR immunosequencing, statistical association of individual TCRs with disease status, and machine learning. In a later analysis, previously published TCR beta repertoires from about 640 donors were re-analyzed and high-resolution HLA genotyping was added so that TCR occurrence patterns could be studied. The later analysis used no new phenotypic data to find candidate immune exposures, relying instead on TCR beta sequences and their occurrence across donors. An earlier analysis of approximately 500 of the donors applied high-throughput TCR beta sequencing to assess whether each TCR beta V gene segment acted as functional or pseudogenic. Alongside the repertoire data, information on donor age, sex, ethnicity and CMV serostatus was compiled. A later genetic analysis used genome-wide SNP genotypes for about 60% of the roughly 670 donors, treating that subset as a discovery cohort. Every discovery cohort repertoire had been produced on one sequencing platform. Class I and class II HLA loci were covered by the typing at four-digit resolution. The number of typed donors differed by locus: about 629-630 for A, B, C, DRB1 and DQB1; 500 to 550 for DQA1; over 600 for DPA1; and around 490 for DPB1. Because of strong linkage in the cohort, 4 to 6 DR-DQ haplotypes were treated as single units for association and clustering. Among a few hundred genotyped donors of the cohort, an average of roughly 240,000 unique TCR beta nucleotide sequences were sequenced per donor, about a sixth of them non-productive. Broader findings and caveats from the paper: Because HLA typing was missing for some donors at each locus, association tests included only the typed subset. Several of the top co-occurrence clusters appeared to be linked to parvovirus B19, influenza, CMV and Epstein-Barr virus, according to a later analysis. According to a later analysis, TCR association rates differed among HLA loci, with DRB1 alleles showing the most associated TCRs and HLA-C alleles showing the fewest. Compared with the 666-donor mean, donors in an Asian-associated ancestry cluster had fewer N-insertions in productive TCRs, according to a later genetic analysis. A cluster of highly shared sequence variants was judged likely to represent a technical artifact of the sequencing pipeline. While some public TCRs were present in many individuals, most TCR sequences turned up only very rarely across donors. According to the authors, the approach could potentially be generalized to other disease states and immunological phenotypes. Because counts were too low, roughly 16 rarely observed V segments, including chromosome 9 orphons, were excluded from the earlier analysis of under 650 of the donors. In a later genetic analysis, a missense DCLRE1C variant was associated with V-gene and J-gene trimming of TCR beta chains, and the association was replicated in an independent cohort. Sequencing depth was assumed to be roughly uniform across donors in the presence/absence analyses, though that assumption may not hold. In a later analysis, around 17,000 TCR beta sequences were associated with specific HLA alleles at a false discovery rate of 0.05. Some IMGT-functional V segments, including TRBV6-2 and TRBV6-3, could not be distinguished by the 87-base-pair reads and were therefore excluded. When HLA alleles, especially DR and DQ, strongly co-occurred, TCR associations were difficult to assign to individual alleles. Compared with equally common non-associated chains, HLA-associated TCR beta chains in a later analysis were more clonally expanded and had lower generation probabilities. Most CMV-associated TCR beta chains appeared to be HLA-restricted in a later analysis, and the HLA associations seemed to be driven largely by CMV exposure. Three of the identified cytomegalovirus-associated TCR beta chains were confirmed in vitro to be specific for cytomegalovirus antigens. Immune exposure information for the cohort was limited to CMV serostatus. Correlated functional status among segregating V segments might reflect linkage disequilibrium, but an unknown experimental factor could not be ruled out. In the study, approximately 160 TCR beta chains were listed as associated with cytomegalovirus. This cohort had only TCR beta chains sequenced, and the lack of alpha or paired-chain data limited which features could be detected. A further reported finding was that TCR beta sequences accurately predicted the HLA-A and HLA-B alleles for most subjects in the first cohort. The classifier was reported to diagnose cytomegalovirus status with high specificity and sensitivity in both the original cohort and the validation cohort. Broadly in line with IMGT annotations, most TCR beta V segments showed up in productive rearrangements about 87% or about 30% of the time in an earlier analysis of around 600 of the donors.

The cohort was made up of approximately 700 healthy bone marrow donors. At the time of sampling, every cohort member was nominally healthy, though immune exposures that went unrecorded were likely present. The donor was CMV seronegative and belonged to the group of roughly 330 seronegative cohort members. A peripheral blood sample was collected from each donor, and TCR beta sequencing was performed on peripheral blood mononuclear cells. Genomic DNA extraction from the blood cell samples was performed with the Qiagen DNeasy Blood Extraction Kit. Trimming removed 0 bases from V and 1 base from J, leaving 6 bases between the germline ends. Via the germline V gene (reference sequence), CDR1 is MNHEY and CDR2 SMNVEV. The CDR3 numbers 14 residues from cysteine through phenylalanine. Of all the DNA, just the CDR3 is kept, 42 bases in frame from base 1.

Recombination joined TRBV27 with TRBJ1-1; no D gene call is confident. The material sequenced was PBMCs. This sequence originates from a woman aged 40-49 years in good health and CMV-seronegative. The DNA sequence is as follows: TGTGCCAGCAGTTTATCGGCAGGGAACACTGAAGCTTTCTTT. Translation gives CASSLSAGNTEAFF.